This T cell receptor (beta chain) was documented in a study of blood T cell repertoires in COVID-19. The method was immunoSEQ multiplex PCR; TCRdb's version includes in-frame clones alone and lacks a portion of them. The table shows 200,000 to 250,000 clones, with 87% occurring only once. The V gene lost 3 bases and the J gene lost 8 bases, with 13 bases spanning the gap. CDR1 and CDR2 from the germline V gene are KGHSH and LQKENI. CDR3 length equals 13 residues. The TCR was taken from a man aged 18 to 30 with active or convalescent COVID-19. The V and J genes are TRBV18 and TRBJ1-1; no definite D call. Sequenced material: peripheral blood. As DNA, the CDR3 is TGTGCCAGCTCACCCAACGAGGGTACCGAAGCTTTCTTT. Translated: CASSPNEGTEAFF.